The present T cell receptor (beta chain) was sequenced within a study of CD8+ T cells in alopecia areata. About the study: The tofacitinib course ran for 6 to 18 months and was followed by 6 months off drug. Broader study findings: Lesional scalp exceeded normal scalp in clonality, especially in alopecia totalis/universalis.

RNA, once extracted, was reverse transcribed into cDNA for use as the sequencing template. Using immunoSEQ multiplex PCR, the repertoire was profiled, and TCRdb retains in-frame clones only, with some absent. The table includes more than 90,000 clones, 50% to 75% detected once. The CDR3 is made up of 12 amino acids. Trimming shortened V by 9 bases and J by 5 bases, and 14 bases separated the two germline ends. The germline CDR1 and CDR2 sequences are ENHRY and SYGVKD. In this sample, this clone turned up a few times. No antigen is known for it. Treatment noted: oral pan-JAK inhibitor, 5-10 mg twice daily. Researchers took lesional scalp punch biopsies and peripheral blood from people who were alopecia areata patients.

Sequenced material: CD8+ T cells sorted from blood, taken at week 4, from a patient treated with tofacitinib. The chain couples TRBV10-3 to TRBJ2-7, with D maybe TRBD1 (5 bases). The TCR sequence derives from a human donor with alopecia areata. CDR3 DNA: TGTGCCATAAGCGCGGCCAGGGACGAGCAGTACTTC. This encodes CAISAARDEQYF.